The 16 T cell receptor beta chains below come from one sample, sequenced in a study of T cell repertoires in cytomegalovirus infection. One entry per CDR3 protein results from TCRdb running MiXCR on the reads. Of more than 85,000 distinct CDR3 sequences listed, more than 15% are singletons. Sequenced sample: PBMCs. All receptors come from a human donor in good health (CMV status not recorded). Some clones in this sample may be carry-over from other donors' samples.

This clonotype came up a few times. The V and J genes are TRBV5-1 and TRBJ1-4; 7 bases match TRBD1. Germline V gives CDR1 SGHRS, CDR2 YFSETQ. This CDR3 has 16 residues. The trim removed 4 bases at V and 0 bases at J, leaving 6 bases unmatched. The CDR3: CASSLGTAPTNEKLFF. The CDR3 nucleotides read TGCGCCAGCAGCCTCGGGACAGCTCCAACTAATGAAAAACTGTTTTTT.

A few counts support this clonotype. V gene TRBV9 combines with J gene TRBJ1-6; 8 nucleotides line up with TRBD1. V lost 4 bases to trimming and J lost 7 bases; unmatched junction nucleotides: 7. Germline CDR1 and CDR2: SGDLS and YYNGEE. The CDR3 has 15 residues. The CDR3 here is CASSQGQGGNSPLHF. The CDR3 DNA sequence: TGTGCCAGCAGCCAAGGACAGGGAGGGAATTCACCCCTCCACTTT.

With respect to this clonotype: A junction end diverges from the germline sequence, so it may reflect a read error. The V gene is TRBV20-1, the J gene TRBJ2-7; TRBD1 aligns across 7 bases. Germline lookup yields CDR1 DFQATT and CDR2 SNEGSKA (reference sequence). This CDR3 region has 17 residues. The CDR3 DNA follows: TGCAGTGCTAGAGCCTCCTTTCCGGACAGGACGAGGTACGATCAGTACTTC. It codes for CSARASFPDRTRYDQYF.

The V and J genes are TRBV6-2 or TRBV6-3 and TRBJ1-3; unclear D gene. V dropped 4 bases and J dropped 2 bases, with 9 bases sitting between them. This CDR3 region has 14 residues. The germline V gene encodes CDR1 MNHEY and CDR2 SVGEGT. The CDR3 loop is CASSFPDPGNTIYF. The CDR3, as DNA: TGTGCCAGCAGTTTCCCAGATCCTGGAAACACCATATATTTT.

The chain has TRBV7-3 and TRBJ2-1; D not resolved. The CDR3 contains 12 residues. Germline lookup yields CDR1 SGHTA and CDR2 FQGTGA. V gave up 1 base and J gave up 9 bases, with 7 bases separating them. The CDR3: CASSLNLGEQFF. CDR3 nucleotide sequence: TGTGCCAGCAGCTTAAATCTGGGTGAGCAGTTCTTC.

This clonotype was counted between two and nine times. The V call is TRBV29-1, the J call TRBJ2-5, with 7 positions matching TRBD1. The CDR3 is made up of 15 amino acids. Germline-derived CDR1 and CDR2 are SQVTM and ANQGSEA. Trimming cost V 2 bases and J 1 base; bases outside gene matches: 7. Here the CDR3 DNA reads TGCAGCGTTGAATTATTTAGGGGGCGCCAAGAGACCCAGTACTTC. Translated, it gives CSVELFRGRQETQYF.

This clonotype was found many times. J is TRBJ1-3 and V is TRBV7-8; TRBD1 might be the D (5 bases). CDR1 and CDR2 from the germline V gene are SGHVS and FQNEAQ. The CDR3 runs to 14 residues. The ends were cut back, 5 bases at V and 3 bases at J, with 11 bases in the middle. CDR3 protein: CASSLREGGNTIYF. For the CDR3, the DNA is TGTGCCAGCAGCCTCAGGGAGGGTGGAAACACCATATATTTT.

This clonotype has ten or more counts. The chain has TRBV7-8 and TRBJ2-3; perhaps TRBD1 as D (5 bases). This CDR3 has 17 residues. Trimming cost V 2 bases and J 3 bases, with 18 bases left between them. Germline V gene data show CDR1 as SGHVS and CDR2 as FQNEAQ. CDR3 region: CASSLYPDSLGTDTQYF. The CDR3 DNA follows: TGTGCCAGCAGCTTATACCCCGACAGCCTGGGGACAGATACGCAGTATTTT.

The CDR3 reads CAWSPGPRHYTF. The CDR3 DNA is TGTGCCTGGAGCCCGGGACCCCGGCATTACACCTTC. The chain combines TRBV30 with TRBJ1-2; D might be TRBD1 (5 bases). Trimming pared 3 bases from V and 11 bases from J, leaving 16 bases between. The CDR3 is 12 amino acids. The V gene's germline CDR1 is GTSNPN and CDR2 SVGIG (reference sequence).

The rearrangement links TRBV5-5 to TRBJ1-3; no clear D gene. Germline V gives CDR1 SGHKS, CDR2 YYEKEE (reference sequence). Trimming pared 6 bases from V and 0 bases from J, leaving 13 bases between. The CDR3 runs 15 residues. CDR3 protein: CASKTPGRSGNTIYF. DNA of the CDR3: TGTGCCAGCAAGACCCCGGGCCGCTCTGGAAACACCATATATTTT.

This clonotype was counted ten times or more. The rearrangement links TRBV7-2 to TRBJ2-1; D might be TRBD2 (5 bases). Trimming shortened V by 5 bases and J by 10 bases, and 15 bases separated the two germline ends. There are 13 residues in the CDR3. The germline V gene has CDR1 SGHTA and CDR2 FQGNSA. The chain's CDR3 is CASSPRGFWEQFF. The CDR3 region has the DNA TGTGCCAGCAGCCCACGGGGATTCTGGGAGCAGTTCTTC.

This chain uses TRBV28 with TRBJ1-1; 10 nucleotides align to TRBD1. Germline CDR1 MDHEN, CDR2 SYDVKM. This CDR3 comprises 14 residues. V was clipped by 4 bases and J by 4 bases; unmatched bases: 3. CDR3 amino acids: CASSSGQGSTEAFF. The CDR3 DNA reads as TGTGCCAGCAGTTCGGGACAGGGGAGCACTGAAGCTTTCTTT.

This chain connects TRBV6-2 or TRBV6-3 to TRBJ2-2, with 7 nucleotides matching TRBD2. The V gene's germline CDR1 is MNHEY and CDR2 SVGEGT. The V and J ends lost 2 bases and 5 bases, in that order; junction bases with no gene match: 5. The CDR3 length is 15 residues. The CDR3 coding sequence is TGTGCCAGCAGTTACAAGACTAGCTTTACCGGGGAGCTGTTTTTT. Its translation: CASSYKTSFTGELFF.

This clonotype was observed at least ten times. DNA of the CDR3: TGTGCCAGCAGCCTCCTCGGAGCGGGGGGCCACAATGAGCAGTTCTTC. As protein: CASSLLGAGGHNEQFF. The V and J genes are TRBV7-2 and TRBJ2-1; 9 nucleotides line up with TRBD2. After removal of 5 bases from V and 5 bases from J, the junction contained 10 bases not matched to a gene. This CDR3 is built from 16 residues. CDR1 is SGHTA and CDR2 is FQGNSA in the germline V gene. The complete variable domain, with remaining parts taken from reference TRBV7-2 and TRBJ2-1, reads GAGVSQSPSNKVTEKGKDVELRCDPISGHTALYWYRQSLGQGLEFLIYFQGNSAPDKSGLPSDRFSAERTGGSVSTLTIQRTQQEDSAVYLCASSLLGAGGHNEQFFGPGTRLTVL.

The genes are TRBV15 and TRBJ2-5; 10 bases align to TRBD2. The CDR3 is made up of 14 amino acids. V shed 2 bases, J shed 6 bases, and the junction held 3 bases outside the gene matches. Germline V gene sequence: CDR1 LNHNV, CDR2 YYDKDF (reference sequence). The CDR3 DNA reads TGTGCCACCAGCAGACAACTAGCGGGGCAGACCCAGTACTTC. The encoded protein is CATSRQLAGQTQYF.

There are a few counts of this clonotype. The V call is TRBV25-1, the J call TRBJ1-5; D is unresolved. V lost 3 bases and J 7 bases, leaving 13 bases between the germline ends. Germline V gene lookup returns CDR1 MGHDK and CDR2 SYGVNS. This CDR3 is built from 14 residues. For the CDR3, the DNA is TGTGCCAGCAGTGATCTATCGACGGGACAGCCCCAGCATTTT. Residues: CASSDLSTGQPQHF.